This passage covers 21 T cell receptor beta chains from one sample sequenced in a study of response to subunit inactivated influenza vaccine. TCRdb reprocessed the RT-PCR reads via MiXCR and lists one record per CDR3 protein. Of 550,000 to 800,000 distinct CDR3 sequences in the sample, more than 15% are singletons; the top ten hold approximately 10%. The specimen was PBMCs from blood, collected roughly 13 days after vaccination. Receptor source: a man in his forties or fifties who received an inactivated influenza vaccine.

This clonotype showed up just a few times. The genes are TRBV2 and TRBJ2-7; D possibly corresponds to TRBD2 (8 bases). The CDR3 consists of 15 residues. V was pared by 11 bases and J by 0 bases, with 20 bases between. Germline lookup yields CDR1 SNHLY and CDR2 FYNNEI. CDR3 DNA sequence: TGTGCCGTGACAGGGACGGGGGGGAGCTCCTACGAGCAGTACTTC. Protein sequence: CAVTGTGGSSYEQYF.

This chain connects TRBV5-4 to TRBJ2-5; D is possibly TRBD2 (7 bases). This CDR3 region has 16 residues. The ends were cut back, 3 bases at V and 5 bases at J, with 20 bases in the middle. Germline V CDR1 and CDR2: SGHNT, YYREEE (reference sequence). Written as DNA, the CDR3 is TGTGCCAGCAGCTCCACGCGAGGGGGGGCGGGGGAGACCCAGTACTTC. Protein product: CASSSTRGGAGETQYF.

V usage is TRBV20-1 and J usage is TRBJ1-1; no firm D call. V dropped 3 bases and J dropped 5 bases, with 10 bases sitting between them. The CDR3 runs to 12 residues. Per germline, CDR1 DFQATT and CDR2 SNEGSKA (reference sequence). The CDR3 reads CSARSLSTEAFF. CDR3 nucleotides: TGCAGTGCTAGGTCCCTGTCGACTGAAGCTTTCTTT.

This clonotype was seen only a few times. The V and J genes are TRBV20-1 and TRBJ2-3; 13 bases are shared with TRBD2. The CDR3 spans 15 residues. V trimming: 5 bases; J trimming: 5 bases; junction bases outside the gene matches: 7. Germline V gives CDR1 DFQATT, CDR2 SNEGSKA (reference sequence). CDR3 DNA: TGCAGTGCTGTTCGACTAGCGGGGGGTCAAGATACGCAGTATTTT. This sequence encodes CSAVRLAGGQDTQYF.

This chain connects TRBV20-1 to TRBJ2-7; 10 bases fit TRBD2. V shed 7 bases and J 1 base; nucleotides not matched to a gene: 13. The germline V gene encodes CDR1 DFQATT and CDR2 SNEGSKA (reference sequence). This CDR3 region has 16 residues. DNA for the CDR3: TGCAGTGTTCGGGGAAGCGGGAGGGCCGTGTCCTACGAGCAGTACTTC. Translated: CSVRGSGRAVSYEQYF.

This clonotype was found a few times. The chain is built from TRBV20-1 and TRBJ1-2, with D possibly TRBD1 on 5 matching bases. With 5 bases removed from V and 3 bases from J, the gap between germline ends came to 28 bases. CDR3 length: 18 residues. Germline loops: CDR1 DFQATT, CDR2 SNEGSKA (reference sequence). The CDR3 coding sequence is TGCAGTGCTGGGCCGGGGGGAGGTTGGCACACGACCGACTATGGCTACACCTTC. It translates to CSAGPGGGWHTTDYGYTF.

This clonotype was observed a few times. The chain carries TRBV19 and TRBJ2-3; 8 nucleotides agree with TRBD2. Germline CDR1 reads LNHDA; CDR2 reads SQIVND (reference sequence). Unmatched junction bases numbered 15, after V lost 6 bases and J lost 4 bases. The CDR3 extends over 17 amino acids. The CDR3 spells CASSPLREGWISDTQYF. The CDR3 region has the DNA TGTGCCAGTAGCCCCCTTCGGGAGGGTTGGATTTCAGATACGCAGTATTTT.

This clonotype was counted a few times. V gene TRBV28 combines with J gene TRBJ2-3; possible D gene TRBD1, 5 bases. The germline CDR1 and CDR2 sequences are MDHEN and SYDVKM. The CDR3 runs 15 residues. The germline V and J ends were trimmed by 3 bases and 8 bases, with 18 bases remaining between them. The chain's CDR3 is CASSLALPLQGTQYF. In DNA, the CDR3 is TGTGCCAGCAGTTTGGCCTTACCGCTGCAGGGTACGCAGTATTTT.

The chain joins TRBV4-1 to TRBJ2-1; D might be TRBD2 (5 bases). From germline, CDR1 is MGHRA and CDR2 YSYEKL. Trimming cost V 4 bases and J 3 bases, with 7 bases left between them. The CDR3 runs to 13 residues. This chain's CDR3 is CASSPGFYNEQFF. DNA for the CDR3: TGCGCCAGCAGCCCGGGATTCTACAATGAGCAGTTCTTC.

The CDR3 sequence is CSASSRDRASEQYF. In DNA, the CDR3 is TGCAGTGCTTCATCCCGGGACAGGGCCAGTGAGCAGTACTTC. This chain joins TRBV20-1 and TRBJ2-7; 9 bases fit TRBD1. CDR1 is DFQATT and CDR2 is SNEGSKA in the germline V gene (reference sequence). The CDR3 contains 14 residues. Trimming at V came to 5 bases and at J to 7 bases, leaving 12 bases not matched to a gene.

This clonotype was counted at least ten times. The chain has TRBV12-3 or TRBV12-4 and TRBJ2-1, with D perhaps matching TRBD1 or TRBD2 (5 bases each). The CDR3 contains 16 residues. V shed 2 bases and J shed 2 bases, with 13 bases lying between them. The CDR3 region is CASSLWGGLAYNEQFF. For the CDR3, the DNA is TGTGCCAGCAGTTTATGGGGCGGACTGGCCTACAATGAGCAGTTCTTC.

This clonotype was seen at least ten times. The chain links TRBV7-9 to TRBJ2-1, with 9 positions matching TRBD1. Germline-derived CDR1 and CDR2 are SEHNR and FQNEAQ (reference sequence). V was pared by 5 bases and J by 9 bases, with 8 bases of the junction left unmatched. The CDR3 covers 14 residues. The CDR3, as DNA: TGTGCCAGCAGCCGGGACAGGGTATCTCGTGAGCAGTTCTTC. This encodes CASSRDRVSREQFF.

This chain joins TRBV6-2 or TRBV6-3 and TRBJ1-5; 7 bases line up with TRBD1. There are 15 residues in the CDR3. V dropped 6 bases and J dropped 4; count of bases not matched to a gene: 9. Germline loops: CDR1 MNHEY, CDR2 SVGEGT. DNA for the CDR3: TGTGCCAGCAGCCTACAGGGGTTGAGTAATCAGCCCCAGCATTTT. Its translation is CASSLQGLSNQPQHF.

This clonotype came up many times. This chain links TRBV12-3 or TRBV12-4 with TRBJ2-7, with 8 bases lining up with TRBD1. V lost 5 bases, J lost 6 bases, and 9 bases stayed unmatched. The CDR3 runs 14 residues. The CDR3 nucleotides read TGTGCCAGCAGTCGACGGACAGGGCCCACCGAGCAGTACTTC. It specifies CASSRRTGPTEQYF.

This rearrangement joins TRBV11-3 to TRBJ2-1; no firm D call. V lost 5 bases, J lost 8 bases, and 13 bases lay in between. This CDR3 is built from 13 residues. Germline CDR1 reads SGHNT; CDR2 reads YENEEA. The CDR3 DNA sequence: TGTGCCAGCAGCAACCCGGGTCGGGATGAGCAGTTCTTC. Its protein is CASSNPGRDEQFF.

The chain employs TRBV15 and TRBJ1-5, with a possible D match to TRBD1 (5 bases). Looked up from germline, CDR1 is LNHNV and CDR2 is YYDKDF (reference sequence). The CDR3 runs to 14 residues. The V end lost 3 bases, the J end lost 6 bases, and 12 bases lay between the germline ends. CDR3 in DNA: TGTGCCACCAGCAGTAAGGGGCGTTCTCAGCCCCAGCATTTT. Its protein is CATSSKGRSQPQHF.

The table lists this clonotype with a few counts. J is TRBJ2-5 and V is TRBV29-1; D ambiguous. Germline loops: CDR1 SQVTM, CDR2 ANQGSEA. V was trimmed by 4 bases and J by 1 base, leaving 10 bases between them. CDR3 length: 13 residues. The CDR3: CSVVALVQETQYF. In DNA form, the CDR3 reads TGCAGCGTTGTGGCTCTGGTCCAAGAGACCCAGTACTTC.

The rearrangement joins TRBV20-1 to TRBJ2-7, with 14 nucleotides matching TRBD2. The CDR3 is made up of 15 amino acids. Per the germline V gene, CDR1 is DFQATT and CDR2 is SNEGSKA (reference sequence). V shed 6 bases, J shed 7 bases, and the junction held 11 bases outside the gene matches. The CDR3: CSALIPGLAGEEQYF. The CDR3 bases are TGCAGTGCACTAATTCCGGGACTAGCGGGAGAAGAGCAGTACTTC.

This clonotype was observed many times. The chain employs TRBV20-1 and TRBJ2-5; the D is unclear. From germline, CDR1 is DFQATT and CDR2 SNEGSKA (reference sequence). The V end was cut by 0 bases, the J end by 2 bases, with 10 bases between. The CDR3 runs to 14 residues. The CDR3 here is CSARDLTAQETQYF. CDR3 DNA: TGCAGTGCTAGAGATTTAACAGCACAAGAGACCCAGTACTTC.

This clonotype has only a few counts. The chain uses TRBV10-3 and TRBJ2-1, with TRBD2 identical over 10 bases. V trimming: 2 bases; J trimming: 7 bases; junction bases outside the gene matches: 8. Germline-derived CDR1 and CDR2 are ENHRY and SYGVKD. The CDR3 consists of 16 residues. Here the CDR3 DNA reads TGTGCCATCAGTGAGACGACTAGCGGGCTAACAAATGAGCAGTTCTTC. Translating gives CAISETTSGLTNEQFF.

The table lists this clonotype with a few counts. The chain has TRBV14 and TRBJ2-2, with a tentative D call TRBD1 (6 bases). The CDR3 consists of 15 residues. V lost 1 base and J 3 bases, leaving 9 bases between the germline ends. Germline V gene sequence: CDR1 SGHDN, CDR2 FVKESK. The CDR3 DNA sequence: TGTGCCAGCAGCCAAGTACAGGGCCACACCGGGGAGCTGTTTTTT. Translation: CASSQVQGHTGELFF.